These T cell receptor beta chains were read from a single sample in a study of blood T cell repertoires in COVID-19. TCRdb's table, derived via immunoSEQ multiplex PCR, lists solely in-frame clones and lacks some. The data contain fewer than 250,000 clones, roughly 86% of them singletons. The sample comprised PBMCs or T cells enriched from blood (not recorded which). These receptors came from a woman aged 45-65 years who had recovered from COVID-19. Each CDR3 is given with its conserved first and last residue. Each record gives: clone size, V gene, CDR3 length, J gene, D gene, CDR3 protein, CDR3 DNA. The D gene is left open where the match is weak. Some rows have no size entry. The others give once, few or many, or a class for an expanded clone.

NA	TRBV25-1	13	TRBJ2-2	NA	CASRPLNTGELFF	TGTGCCAGCAGGCCACTCAACACCGGGGAGCTGTTTTTT
NA	TRBV7-2	12	TRBJ1-2	NA	CASSLLSYGYTF	TGTGCCAGCAGCTTATTGAGCTATGGCTACACCTTC
many	TRBV9	16	TRBJ2-1	TRBD2	CASSETGGSSYNEQFF	TGTGCCAGCAGCGAGACCGGGGGGAGCTCCTACAATGAGCAGTTCTTC
NA	TRBV5-1	13	TRBJ1-1	NA	CASSREGDTEAFF	TGCGCCAGCAGCCGGGAGGGTGACACTGAAGCTTTCTTT
NA	TRBV28	15	TRBJ1-1	TRBD1	CASSTGQGRLGGTFF	TGTGCCAGCAGTACAGGACAGGGTCGGTTAGGAGGAACTTTCTTT
NA	TRBV19	12	TRBJ1-5	TRBD1	CAGGQGGQPQHF	TGTGCCGGCGGACAGGGGGGACAGCCCCAGCATTTT
NA	TRBV27	12	TRBJ2-7	NA	CASSRSADEQYF	TGTGCCAGCAGTAGGAGCGCAGACGAGCAGTACTTC
NA	TRBV18	15	TRBJ2-7	NA	CASSPRGQMNYEQYF	TGTGCCAGCTCACCGAGGGGACAAATGAACTACGAGCAGTACTTC
NA	TRBV7-6	17	TRBJ2-1	TRBD2	CASSLLAGGGSYNEQFF	TGTGCCAGCAGCTTGCTAGCGGGGGGCGGCTCCTACAATGAGCAGTTCTTC
few	TRBV9	17	TRBJ1-2	TRBD1	CASSVAAGTVKPYGYTF	TGTGCCAGCAGCGTAGCGGCGGGGACAGTCAAACCTTATGGCTACACCTTC
NA	TRBV6-5	15	TRBJ1-2	NA	CASSYGADRTKGYTF	TGTGCCAGCAGTTACGGGGCGGACAGAACTAAGGGCTACACCTTC
NA	TRBV6-2/TRBV6-3	11	TRBJ1-1	NA	CASSIGPEAFF	TGTGCCAGCAGCATTGGCCCCGAAGCTTTCTTT
NA	TRBV27	15	TRBJ2-3	TRBD2	CASSLAGRGTDTQYF	TGTGCCAGCAGTTTAGCGGGGCGGGGGACAGATACGCAGTATTTT
NA	TRBV28	16	TRBJ1-3	NA	CASSLSDGRHGNTIYF	TGTGCCAGCAGTTTATCCGACGGTAGACATGGAAACACCATATATTTT
NA	TRBV30	14	TRBJ2-4	NA	CAWRETGGGNIQYF	TGTGCCTGGAGAGAAACAGGGGGAGGGAACATTCAGTACTTC
NA	TRBV29-1	16	TRBJ2-7	TRBD2	CSVESRTSGSSYEQYF	TGCAGCGTAGAGAGCCGGACTAGCGGGAGCTCCTACGAGCAGTACTTC
NA	TRBV30	12	TRBJ2-3	NA	CAWRQSTDTQYF	TGTGCCTGGAGACAAAGCACAGATACGCAGTATTTT
once	TRBV19	19	TRBJ1-5	TRBD1	CASSIAGAGGGFGNQPQHF	TGTGCCAGTAGTATAGCGGGGGCAGGGGGCGGGTTTGGCAATCAGCCCCAGCATTTT
NA	TRBV27	17	TRBJ2-5	TRBD1	CASSLTARGRGGETQYF	TGTGCCAGCAGTTTAACGGCCAGGGGGCGAGGTGGAGAGACCCAGTACTTC
NA	TRBV19	14	TRBJ2-1	NA	CASSTGWSFDEQFF	TGTGCCAGTAGCACCGGTTGGAGTTTCGATGAGCAGTTCTTC
once	TRBV28	17	TRBJ2-7	NA	CASSIPVEGRGMYEQYF	TGTGCCAGCAGTATCCCCGTGGAGGGAAGGGGAATGTACGAGCAGTACTTC
NA	TRBV11-2	15	TRBJ1-3	NA	CASSLGSGAGNTIYF	TGTGCCAGCAGCTTAGGTTCGGGGGCTGGAAACACCATATATTTT
NA	TRBV27	12	TRBJ2-7	NA	CASSSPGFEQYF	TGTGCCAGCAGTTCGCCAGGGTTCGAGCAGTACTTC
NA	TRBV27	16	TRBJ1-6	TRBD1	CASSLSGQVYNSPLHF	TGTGCCAGCAGTTTATCCGGACAGGTGTATAATTCACCCCTCCACTTT
once	TRBV5-1	17	TRBJ2-1	TRBD2	CASSGGIKRGDYNEQFF	TGCGCCAGCAGCGGCGGGATCAAGCGGGGGGACTACAATGAGCAGTTCTTC
NA	TRBV28	15	TRBJ1-2	TRBD1	CASSPLTGGIYGYTF	TGTGCCAGCAGTCCCCTGACAGGGGGCATCTATGGCTACACCTTC
NA	TRBV13	18	TRBJ2-7	TRBD2	CASSSEGLAARSSYEQYF	TGTGCCAGCAGCTCAGAGGGACTAGCGGCGAGGAGCTCCTACGAGCAGTACTTC
few	TRBV2	12	TRBJ1-1	NA	CASSRGMTEAFF	TGTGCCAGCAGTAGGGGGATGACTGAAGCTTTCTTT
NA	TRBV12-5	13	TRBJ1-1	NA	CASGTDPNTEAFF	TGTGCTAGTGGTACAGACCCCAACACTGAAGCTTTCTTT
NA	TRBV24-1	16	TRBJ2-3	NA	CATSDLSRAGTDTQYF	TGTGCCACCAGTGATTTGTCCAGGGCAGGTACAGATACGCAGTATTTT
NA	TRBV28	14	TRBJ1-3	NA	CASSLTGFGNTIYF	TGTGCCAGCAGTTTAACGGGTTTCGGAAACACCATATATTTT
NA	TRBV5-1	15	TRBJ1-3	NA	CASSLGVTARNTIYF	TGCGCCAGCAGCTTGGGGGTGACAGCTAGAAACACCATATATTTT
few	TRBV9	14	TRBJ2-1	TRBD2	CASSTPGLAREQFF	TGTGCCAGCAGCACCCCGGGACTAGCCCGTGAGCAGTTCTTC
NA	TRBV11-3	14	TRBJ2-7	NA	CASSLVSTGAEQYF	TGTGCCAGCAGCTTAGTGAGCACAGGTGCCGAGCAGTACTTC
once	TRBV30	13	TRBJ2-3	NA	CAWSQGLGDTQYF	TGTGCCTGGAGTCAGGGGCTGGGAGATACGCAGTATTTT
NA	TRBV2	14	TRBJ1-5	NA	CASRNRVVGQPQHF	TGTGCCAGCAGAAACAGGGTTGTGGGACAGCCCCAGCATTTT
NA	TRBV6-5	12	TRBJ1-4	NA	CASSYNSEKLFF	TGTGCCAGCAGTTACAATAGTGAAAAACTGTTTTTT
NA	TRBV6-5	16	TRBJ2-1	NA	CASSYTSEVSYNEQFF	TGTGCCAGCAGTTACACCAGCGAGGTTTCCTACAATGAGCAGTTCTTC
NA	TRBV6-2/TRBV6-3	16	TRBJ1-5	TRBD1	CASSISLRTGNQPQHF	TGTGCCAGCAGCATCTCCCTGAGGACAGGGAATCAGCCCCAGCATTTT
NA	TRBV7-3	16	TRBJ2-1	TRBD2	CASSSKTSGGLNEQFF	TGTGCCAGCAGCTCCAAGACTAGCGGGGGGCTCAATGAGCAGTTCTTC
NA	TRBV11-3	12	TRBJ1-2	NA	CASSFSIDGYTF	TGTGCCAGCAGCTTTTCTATCGATGGCTACACCTTC
NA	TRBV7-2	15	TRBJ1-4	TRBD1	CASSLYGTGVEKLFF	TGTGCCAGCAGCTTATACGGGACAGGGGTTGAAAAACTGTTTTTT
NA	TRBV5-4	12	TRBJ1-1	NA	CASSFPTSEAFF	TGTGCCAGCAGCTTCCCGACAAGTGAAGCTTTCTTT
NA	TRBV7-8	16	TRBJ2-7	TRBD1	CASSFNSGQGAVEQYF	TGTGCCAGCAGCTTTAACTCGGGACAGGGGGCGGTCGAGCAGTACTTC
NA	TRBV7-2	19	TRBJ2-2	TRBD2	CASSLLLAGYGGNTGELFF	TGTGCCAGCAGCTTGTTGCTAGCGGGATATGGCGGGAACACCGGGGAGCTGTTTTTT
NA	TRBV6-5	13	TRBJ1-3	TRBD1	CASSTGGRNTIYF	TGTGCCAGCAGCACAGGGGGCAGAAACACCATATATTTT
NA	TRBV7-9	12	TRBJ2-7	NA	CASSSLVAEQYF	TGTGCCAGCAGCTCCCTCGTAGCCGAGCAGTACTTC
NA	TRBV7-2	15	TRBJ2-7	TRBD2	CASSLAATSGIEQYF	TGTGCCAGCAGCTTAGCTGCCACTAGCGGAATCGAGCAGTACTTC
NA	TRBV7-9	15	TRBJ1-2	NA	CASSPGQWVGYGYTF	TGTGCCAGCAGCCCCGGACAGTGGGTAGGCTATGGCTACACCTTC
NA	TRBV6-1	15	TRBJ1-6	TRBD1	CASSEKGGQGSPLHF	TGTGCCAGCAGTGAAAAAGGGGGACAGGGTTCACCCCTCCACTTT